These 21 T cell receptor beta chains were sequenced from one sample in a study of T cells in narcolepsy. Repertoires were generated with immunoSEQ multiplex PCR, while TCRdb's copy carries only in-frame clones and drops some. The sample gives fewer than 25,000 clones, approximately 80% of which show up once; around 4% is in the top ten. Sequenced: memory (CD45RA-) CD4+ T cells from blood. All receptors come from a human donor in good health.

CDR3 coding DNA: TGCGCCAGCAAGGGGCGTACCCGGGACACGGCCAACGTCCTGACTTTC. Its translation is CASKGRTRDTANVLTF. The rearrangement joins TRBV5-1 to TRBJ2-6, with D tentatively TRBD1 (6 bases). V lost 6 bases and J lost 6, with 19 bases in between. This CDR3 is built from 16 residues. The germline CDR1 and CDR2 sequences are SGHRS and YFSETQ.

The chain employs TRBV27 and TRBJ2-3; D not resolved. Germline CDR1 MNHEY, CDR2 SMNVEV (reference sequence). CDR3 length equals 12 residues. V was shortened by 6 bases and J by 1 base, with 5 bases between the two germline ends. In DNA form, the CDR3 reads TGTGCCAGCAGGACCCGCACAGATACGCAGTATTTT. Translated: CASRTRTDTQYF.

The J gene is TRBJ1-4, the V gene TRBV5-1, with D unresolved. Germline CDR1 SGHRS, CDR2 YFSETQ. Trimming took off 2 bases at V and 8 bases at J, with 16 bases between the two ends. The CDR3 has 15 amino acids. The CDR3 sequence: CASSLGVSLEEKLFF. CDR3 nucleotides: TGCGCCAGCAGCTTAGGAGTCAGCCTGGAAGAAAAACTGTTTTTT.

V and J are TRBV6-6 and TRBJ2-7, with TRBD2 matching over 14 bases. CDR1 is MNHNY, CDR2 SVGAGI, per germline (reference sequence). The CDR3 consists of 14 residues. With V trimmed by 6 bases and J by 5 bases, 3 bases remained unmatched. This CDR3 is CASRGLAGVHEQYF. Written as DNA, the CDR3 is TGTGCCAGCAGGGGACTAGCGGGAGTCCACGAGCAGTACTTC.

The rearrangement joins TRBV6-5 to TRBJ1-5, with 9 bases fitting TRBD1. The CDR3 runs to 15 residues. Per germline, CDR1 MNHEY and CDR2 SVGAGI. Unmatched junction bases numbered 9, after V lost 7 bases and J lost 5 bases. The chain's CDR3 is CASIGTGFRDQPQHF. DNA for the CDR3: TGTGCCAGCATCGGGACAGGGTTTCGTGATCAGCCCCAGCATTTT.

The V call is TRBV5-4, the J call TRBJ2-3; D not resolved. Looked up from germline, CDR1 is SGHNT and CDR2 is YYREEE (reference sequence). The V gene lost 0 bases and the J gene lost 2 bases, with 13 bases spanning the gap. The CDR3 runs 16 residues. This CDR3 reads CASSLVVSGTTDTQYF. CDR3 nucleotides: TGTGCCAGCAGCTTGGTGGTGTCAGGCACCACAGATACGCAGTATTTT. The full variable domain, with the rest looked up from reference TRBV5-4 and TRBJ2-3, is ETGVTQSPTHLIKTRGQQVTLRCSSQSGHNTVSWYQQALGQGPQFIFQYYREEENGRGNFPPRFSGLQFPNYSSELNVNALELDDSALYLCASSLVVSGTTDTQYFGPGTRLTVL.

This chain joins TRBV9 and TRBJ2-1; 10 bases are a match to TRBD2. Losses at the gene ends were 6 bases for V and 1 base for J; bases not matched to a gene: 10. CDR1 and CDR2 from the germline V gene are SGDLS and YYNGEE. The CDR3 is 17 amino acids. CDR3 in amino acids: CASNRGAGGWSYNEQFF. The DNA of the CDR3 is TGTGCCAGCAATCGGGGAGCGGGGGGGTGGTCCTACAATGAGCAGTTCTTC. The whole variable domain, filled in from reference TRBV9 and TRBJ2-1, reads DSGVTQTPKHLITATGQRVTLRCSPRSGDLSVYWYQQSLDQGLQFLIQYYNGEERAKGNILERFSAQQFPDLHSELNLSSLELGDSALYFCASNRGAGGWSYNEQFFGPGTRLTVL.

The chain employs TRBV5-6 and TRBJ2-3; D tentatively fits TRBD1 or TRBD2 (5 bases each). V lost 6 bases and J lost 3, with 14 bases in between. The germline V gene encodes CDR1 SGHDT and CDR2 YYEEEE. The CDR3 has 14 amino acids. The CDR3 nucleotides are TGTGCCAGCACCACGGGGTGGGGGACAGATACGCAGTATTTT. Residues: CASTTGWGTDTQYF.

V usage is TRBV18 and J usage is TRBJ2-1; D not certain. CDR1 and CDR2 from the germline V gene are KGHSH and LQKENI. The CDR3 length is 12 residues. V shed 4 bases and J shed 10 bases, with 11 bases lying between them. CDR3 sequence (DNA): TGTGCCAGCTCACGCGCCAGTCTGGAGCAGTTCTTC. Amino acid sequence: CASSRASLEQFF.

The V and J genes are TRBV4-1 and TRBJ2-7; unclear D gene. Germline V lookup: CDR1 MGHRA, CDR2 YSYEKL. Trimming removed 4 bases at V and 0 bases at J, with 10 bases between. This CDR3 is built from 14 residues. The CDR3 nucleotides read TGCGCCAGCAGCCCTCGGACCCACTCCTACGAGCAGTACTTC. Amino acids: CASSPRTHSYEQYF.

The genes are TRBV7-9 and TRBJ2-4; D perhaps matches TRBD1 (6 bases). CDR1 is SEHNR and CDR2 is FQNEAQ in the germline V gene (reference sequence). Trimming removed 4 bases from V and 8 bases from J, with 15 bases in between. The CDR3 totals 14 residues. CDR3 region: CASSSHSPGDIQYF. CDR3 in DNA: TGTGCCAGCAGCTCCCACTCCCCAGGGGACATTCAGTACTTC.

The rearrangement joins TRBV27 to TRBJ1-1; 9 nucleotides line up with TRBD1. CDR3 size: 15 residues. V lost 6 bases, J lost 3 bases, and 8 bases stayed unmatched. Germline-derived CDR1 and CDR2 are MNHEY and SMNVEV (reference sequence). The CDR3 loop is CASRGTGWSDTEAFF. As DNA, the CDR3 is TGTGCCAGCAGGGGGACAGGGTGGTCGGACACTGAAGCTTTCTTT.

V gene TRBV29-1 combines with J gene TRBJ2-7; 7 nucleotides agree with TRBD1. The CDR3 sequence is 12 residues long. V shed 4 bases, J shed 2 bases, and the junction held 2 bases outside the gene matches. CDR1 is SQVTM and CDR2 is ANQGSEA in the germline V gene. The CDR3 DNA reads TGCAGCGTTGCCACAGGGGCCTACGAGCAGTACTTC. As protein: CSVATGAYEQYF.

This clone appeared a single time. This chain connects TRBV21-1 to TRBJ1-2; the table names TRBD1, a call not compared with the DNA. TRBV21-1 is noted as a pseudogene. The CDR3 is made up of 13 amino acids. CDR3 residues: CASSRTAYYGYTF. Here the CDR3 DNA reads TGTGCCAGCAGCCGGACAGCCTATTATGGCTACACCTTC.

The CDR3, as DNA: TGTGCCAGCAGTTTATCATTCGGGACGCCCGGGGAGCTGTTTTTT. It codes for CASSLSFGTPGELFF. The chain has TRBV27 and TRBJ2-2; tentatively, D is TRBD1 or TRBD2 (5 bases each). Trimming cost V 0 bases and J 6 bases, with 11 bases left between them. The CDR3 covers 15 residues. Germline V gives CDR1 MNHEY, CDR2 SMNVEV (reference sequence).

The gene calls are TRBV7-2 and TRBJ2-3, with D possibly being TRBD1 (5 bases). The CDR3 has 15 amino acids. Germline V gives CDR1 SGHTA, CDR2 FQGNSA. Trimming left V 5 bases short and J 1 base short, with 13 bases between. The CDR3 nucleotides are TGTGCCAGCAGCCCCAGGGCTACCGGCACAGATACGCAGTATTTT. Its translation: CASSPRATGTDTQYF.

The sample holds one count of this clone. This sequence joins TRBV27 and TRBJ1-4; D uncertain. Germline V gene lookup returns CDR1 MNHEY and CDR2 SMNVEV (reference sequence). CDR3 size: 14 residues. V dropped 6 bases and J dropped 5 bases, with 13 bases sitting between them. The CDR3 DNA reads TGTGCCAGCAGCGCGGCGGGCCAAAATGAAAAACTGTTTTTT. Its translation is CASSAAGQNEKLFF.

The chain joins TRBV4-3 to TRBJ1-5; maybe TRBD1 (6 bases). Trimming took 0 bases from V and 5 from J, leaving 11 bases between them. This CDR3 is built from 15 residues. In germline, CDR1 is LGHNA, CDR2 YSLEER. CDR3 coding DNA: TGCGCCAGCAGCCAAGAGGGGGGGGCGGATCAGCCCCAGCATTTT. The encoded protein is CASSQEGGADQPQHF.

The sample holds one count of this clone. The rearrangement links TRBV5-5 to TRBJ1-1, with 9 bases aligning to TRBD1. The CDR3 has 12 amino acids. Germline lookup yields CDR1 SGHKS and CDR2 YYEKEE (reference sequence). V shed 4 bases, J shed 9 bases, and the junction held 4 bases outside the gene matches. For the CDR3, the DNA is TGTGCCAGCAGCCTAGGACAGGGGAAAGCTTTCTTT. It specifies CASSLGQGKAFF.

The rearrangement uses TRBV20-1 and TRBJ1-2; D is unresolved. Germline CDR1 is DFQATT and CDR2 is SNEGSKA (reference sequence). This CDR3 region has 9 residues. The ends were cut back, 7 bases at V and 7 bases at J, with 7 bases in the middle. In nucleotides, the CDR3 is TGCAGTGTAAGGGCTGGCTACACCTTC. Protein: CSVRAGYTF.

The rearrangement uses TRBV28 and TRBJ1-2; a weak D match, TRBD1 (5 bases). The CDR3 totals 15 residues. V was shortened by 7 bases and J by 0 bases, with 15 bases between the two germline ends. Germline lookup yields CDR1 MDHEN and CDR2 SYDVKM. CDR3 DNA: TGTGCCAGCACCAAAAATTGGGGACCTAACTATGGCTACACCTTC. Amino acid sequence: CASTKNWGPNYGYTF.